These 21 T cell receptor beta chains originate from one sample sequenced in a study of a mutant IDH1 vaccine in newly diagnosed glioma. Here immunoSEQ multiplex PCR was the method, and the copy in TCRdb shows in-frame clones only, minus some. The table lists about 40,000 clones, less than 85% of them singletons. Time point: week 47, end of study. Vaccine doses each comprised 300 ug of mutant IDH1 20-mer peptide, with topical imiquimod. These receptors are not linked to any known antigen. The source material was PBMCs, sampled from a glioma patient whose treatment included an IDH1 peptide vaccine. Receptors were obtained from a man between 18 and 29 years old with glioma. Some clones in this sample may be carry-over from other donors' samples.

The chain couples TRBV7-2 to TRBJ1-2, with D unresolved. V was trimmed by 1 base and J by 1 base, leaving 16 bases between them. This CDR3 is 17 amino acids long. The germline gives CDR1 SGHTA, CDR2 FQGNSA. The CDR3 region has the DNA TGTGCCAGCAGCTTAGGATTATTTGCCTCCTTTAACTATGGCTACACCTTC. Protein sequence: CASSLGLFASFNYGYTF.

This sequence joins TRBV2 and TRBJ2-5; 9 bases match TRBD2. CDR1 SNHLY and CDR2 FYNNEI come from the germline V gene. The CDR3 has 16 residues. Germline trimming cut 6 bases from V and 2 bases from J; bases unmatched to any gene: 10. The DNA for the CDR3 is TGTGCCAGCAGGGGTGTAGCGGGGGCCGTTCAAGAGACCCAGTACTTC. Its protein is CASRGVAGAVQETQYF.

The chain uses TRBV7-9 and TRBJ1-1; D call uncertain. Deletions cut 1 base from V and 3 bases from J, with 9 bases between. The CDR3 length is 14 residues. Germline V gene lookup returns CDR1 SEHNR and CDR2 FQNEAQ (reference sequence). CDR3 amino acids: CASSLEARHTEAFF. CDR3 nucleotide sequence: TGTGCCAGCAGCTTAGAGGCCAGGCACACTGAAGCTTTCTTT. Full variable domain (remainder filled in from reference TRBV7-9 and TRBJ1-1): DTGVSQNPRHKITKRGQNVTFRCDPISEHNRLYWYRQTLGQGPEFLTYFQNEAQLEKSRLLSDRFSAERPKGSFSTLEIQRTEQGDSAMYLCASSLEARHTEAFFGQGTRLTVV.

The rearrangement links TRBV4-1 to TRBJ1-1; D might be TRBD1 (6 bases). Between the trimmed V and J ends, which lost 6 bases and 8 bases, there was a span of 13 bases. CDR1 is MGHRA, CDR2 YSYEKL, per germline. This CDR3 comprises 12 residues. This chain's CDR3 is CASRTGGGEAFF. CDR3 DNA sequence: TGCGCCAGCAGGACAGGTGGTGGCGAAGCTTTCTTT.

The V gene is TRBV7-2, the J gene TRBJ2-7, with D unclear. V was clipped by 2 bases and J by 2 bases, with 10 bases between them. The V gene's germline CDR1 is SGHTA and CDR2 FQGNSA. The CDR3 covers 14 residues. CDR3 DNA sequence: TGTGCCAGCAGCTTACCAGGTTCTACCTACGAGCAGTACTTC. As protein: CASSLPGSTYEQYF.

This clone was seen once. CDR3 DNA: TGTGCCTGGAGTTCCACTCTTGGTTACGAGCAGTACTTC. Translating gives CAWSSTLGYEQYF. J is TRBJ2-7 and V is TRBV30; the D is unclear. Germline-derived CDR1 and CDR2 are GTSNPN and SVGIG (reference sequence). The CDR3 consists of 13 residues. V was pared by 2 bases and J by 4 bases, with 12 bases between.

This CDR3 is CASSLWRPGGITNEKLFF. CDR3 in DNA: TGTGCCAGCAGCTTGTGGCGTCCGGGGGGGATTACTAATGAAAAACTGTTTTTT. This chain links TRBV5-5 with TRBJ1-4; perhaps TRBD1 as D (5 bases). Germline V gene sequence: CDR1 SGHKS, CDR2 YYEKEE (reference sequence). This CDR3 region has 18 residues. Trimming removed 1 base from V and 2 bases from J, with 18 bases in between.

V usage is TRBV12-5 and J usage is TRBJ2-1, with 10 nucleotides matching TRBD1. Trimming took 6 bases from V and 7 from J; bases not matched to a gene: 9. The germline V gene encodes CDR1 LGHNT and CDR2 FRNRAP. The CDR3 runs to 15 residues. CDR3 sequence (DNA): TGTGCTAGTGGACCCGGGACAGGGGTACGGAATGAGCAGTTCTTC. This translates into CASGPGTGVRNEQFF.

The chain employs TRBV4-1 and TRBJ1-2, with a weak D call TRBD1 (5 bases). Germline lookup yields CDR1 MGHRA and CDR2 YSYEKL. V was pared by 0 bases and J by 4 bases, with 15 bases between. There are 16 residues in the CDR3. The CDR3 protein is CASSQDPGAGLYGYTF. DNA of the CDR3: TGCGCCAGCAGCCAAGATCCTGGGGCAGGGCTCTATGGCTACACCTTC.

The V gene is TRBV5-1, the J gene TRBJ1-3; TRBD1 might be the D (5 bases). The length of the CDR3 is 15 residues. Trimming stripped 4 bases from V and 8 bases from J, with 19 bases between. The germline CDR1 and CDR2 sequences are SGHRS and YFSETQ. CDR3 amino acids: CASSLTGAVGDTIYF. The CDR3 region has the DNA TGCGCCAGCAGCCTCACAGGTGCCGTAGGGGACACCATATATTTT.

This clone occurred a few times. DNA for the CDR3: TGTGCCACCAGCATGACAGGGGATAGCAATCAGCCCCAGCATTTT. Translated: CATSMTGDSNQPQHF. The rearrangement joins TRBV15 to TRBJ1-5, with 8 bases that match TRBD1. There are 15 residues in the CDR3. Per the germline V gene, CDR1 is LNHNV and CDR2 is YYDKDF (reference sequence). J gave up 0 bases and V 4 bases, and 2 bases lay outside the gene matches.

The J gene is TRBJ2-7, the V gene TRBV5-1; D possibly uses TRBD1 or TRBD2 (5 bases each). Germline lookup yields CDR1 SGHRS and CDR2 YFSETQ. This CDR3 is 14 amino acids long. V lost 0 bases and J 2 bases, leaving 9 bases between the germline ends. CDR3 sequence (DNA): TGCGCCAGCAGCTTGGGGGGGTCTACCTACGAGCAGTACTTC. Protein product: CASSLGGSTYEQYF. The variable domain in full, completed from reference TRBV5-1 and TRBJ2-7, reads KAGVTQTPRYLIKTRGQQVTLSCSPISGHRSVSWYQQTPGQGLQFLFEYFSETQRNKGNFPGRFSGRQFSNSRSEMNVSTLELGDSALYLCASSLGGSTYEQYFGPGTRLTVT.

V is TRBV25-1 and J is TRBJ2-2; 9 nucleotides line up with TRBD2. Germline loops: CDR1 MGHDK, CDR2 SYGVNS. The CDR3 extends over 14 amino acids. The J segment lost 6 bases and the V segment lost 4 bases, leaving 3 bases of the junction unmatched. This CDR3 reads CASSGSGSPGELFF. CDR3 coding DNA: TGTGCCAGCAGTGGTAGCGGGAGCCCCGGGGAGCTGTTTTTT.

The chain couples TRBV4-2 to TRBJ2-7, with D uncertain. Germline values: CDR1 LGHNA, CDR2 YNFKEQ. This CDR3 has 12 amino acids. V was trimmed by 4 bases and J by 5 bases, leaving 9 bases between them. This chain's CDR3 is CASSLGPNEQYF. The CDR3 coding sequence is TGTGCCAGCAGCCTAGGACCCAACGAGCAGTACTTC.

This sequence joins TRBV29-1 and TRBJ1-1, with TRBD1 matching over 7 bases. The V segment lost 7 bases and the J segment 11 bases; nucleotides outside the gene matches: 10. Germline V lookup: CDR1 SQVTM, CDR2 ANQGSEA. This CDR3 is 11 amino acids long. As DNA, the CDR3 is TGCAGCGGCCTCACAGGGACAGCGGCTTTCTTT. It is translated as CSGLTGTAAFF. The entire variable domain, with the rest obtained from reference TRBV29-1 and TRBJ1-1, is as follows: SAVISQKPSRDICQRGTSLTIQCQVDSQVTMMFWYRQQPGQSLTLIATANQGSEATYESGFVIDKFPISRPNLTFSTLTVSNMSPEDSSIYLCSGLTGTAAFFGQGTRLTVV.

The chain links TRBV29-1 to TRBJ2-1; TRBD2 matches 7 bases. V shed 7 bases and J 9 bases; nucleotides not matched to a gene: 3. CDR1 and CDR2 (germline): SQVTM, ANQGSEA. The CDR3 contains 10 residues. CDR3 coding DNA: TGCAGCGCCGGGGAGGGTGAGCAGTTCTTC. Translation: CSAGEGEQFF.

This clone has just a few counts. The chain recombines TRBV7-9 with TRBJ1-1; no definite D call. V dropped 6 bases and J dropped 1 base, with 21 bases sitting between them. From germline, CDR1 is SEHNR and CDR2 FQNEAQ (reference sequence). The CDR3 loop spans 17 amino acids. This CDR3 reads CASSPIFGSGPNTEAFF. Written as DNA, the CDR3 is TGTGCCAGCAGTCCGATTTTTGGGTCAGGTCCGAACACTGAAGCTTTCTTT.

The chain employs TRBV5-1 and TRBJ2-7, with D perhaps matching TRBD1 or TRBD2 (5 bases each). CDR3 size: 16 residues. Deletions cut 5 bases from V and 3 bases from J, with 21 bases between. Germline-derived CDR1 and CDR2 are SGHRS and YFSETQ. As DNA, the CDR3 is TGCGCCAGCAGTCCCGGGACCCTAGCCTTAAGCTACGAGCAGTACTTC. Its protein is CASSPGTLALSYEQYF.

V and J are TRBV6-7 and TRBJ2-3; D remains ambiguous. TRBV6-7 is known as an ORF, though its function is uncertain. V lost 0 bases and J 0 bases, leaving 10 bases between the germline ends. The CDR3 contains 16 residues. The CDR3 region is CASSYSAETSTDTQYF. The DNA for the CDR3 is TGTGCCAGCAGTTACTCAGCAGAGACTAGCACAGATACGCAGTATTTT.

The J gene is TRBJ1-1, the V gene TRBV5-1; D gene unclear. Germline assignment: CDR1 SGHRS and CDR2 YFSETQ. Trimming took 3 bases from V and 0 from J, leaving 6 bases between them. There are 13 residues in the CDR3. The CDR3 sequence is CASSSGLNTEAFF. Written as DNA, the CDR3 is TGCGCCAGCAGCTCGGGATTGAACACTGAAGCTTTCTTT.

The chain combines TRBV7-2 with TRBJ1-1, with D uncertain. Per germline, CDR1 SGHTA and CDR2 FQGNSA. Trimming cost V 6 bases and J 0 bases, with 11 bases left between them. This CDR3 has 14 amino acids. The CDR3 protein is CASRFSVMNTEAFF. DNA of the CDR3: TGTGCCAGCAGGTTCAGTGTAATGAACACTGAAGCTTTCTTT.